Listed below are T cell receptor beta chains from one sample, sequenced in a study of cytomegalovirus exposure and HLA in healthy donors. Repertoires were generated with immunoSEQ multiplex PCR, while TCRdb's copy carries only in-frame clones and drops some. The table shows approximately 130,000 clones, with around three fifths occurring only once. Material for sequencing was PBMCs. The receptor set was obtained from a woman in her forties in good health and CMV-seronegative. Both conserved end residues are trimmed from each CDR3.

ASSLVRQGITEAF | TRBV5-1
SVRQGGVEQY | TRBV29-1
AWDDRDDLNTEAF | TRBV30
ASSLDRTGYGNTIY | TRBV5-4
ASRPTGLSTEAF | TRBV7-2
ASSPPSQGVYGYT | TRBV18
ASSPRGGELF | TRBV18
ASSIRDRGLTDTQY | TRBV13
ASSPRQGLNTEAF | TRBV7-6
ASRLKGGILRLPNGTQY | TRBV12-2